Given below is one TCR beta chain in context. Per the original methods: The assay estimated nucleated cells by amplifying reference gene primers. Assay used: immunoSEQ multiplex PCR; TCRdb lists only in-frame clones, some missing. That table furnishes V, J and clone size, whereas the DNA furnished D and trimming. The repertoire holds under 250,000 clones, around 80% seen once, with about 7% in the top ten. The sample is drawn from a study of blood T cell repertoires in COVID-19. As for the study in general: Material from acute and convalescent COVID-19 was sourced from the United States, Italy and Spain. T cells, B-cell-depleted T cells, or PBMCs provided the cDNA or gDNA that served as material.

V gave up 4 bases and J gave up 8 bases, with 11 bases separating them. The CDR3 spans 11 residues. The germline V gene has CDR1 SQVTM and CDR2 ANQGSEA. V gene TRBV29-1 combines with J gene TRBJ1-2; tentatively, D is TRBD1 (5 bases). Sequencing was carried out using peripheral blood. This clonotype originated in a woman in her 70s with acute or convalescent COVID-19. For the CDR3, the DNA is TGCAGCGTTGGGGGGGACGAGGGCTACACCTTC. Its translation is CSVGGDEGYTF.